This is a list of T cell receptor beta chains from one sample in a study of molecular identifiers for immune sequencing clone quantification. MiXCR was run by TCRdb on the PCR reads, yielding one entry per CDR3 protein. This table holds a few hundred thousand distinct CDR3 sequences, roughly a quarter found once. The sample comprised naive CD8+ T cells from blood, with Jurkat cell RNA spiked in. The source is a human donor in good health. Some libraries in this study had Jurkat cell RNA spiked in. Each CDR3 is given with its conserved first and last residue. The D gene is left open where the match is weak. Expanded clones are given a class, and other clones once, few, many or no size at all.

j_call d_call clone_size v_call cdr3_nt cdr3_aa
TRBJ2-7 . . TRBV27 TGTGCCAGCAGTTCCCCAGGCAAATCCTACGAGCAGTACTTC CASSSPGKSYEQYF
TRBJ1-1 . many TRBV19 TGTGCCAGTACTACCGGGACGGGCACTGAAGCTTTCTTT CASTTGTGTEAFF
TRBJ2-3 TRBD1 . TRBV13 TGTGCCAGCAGCACCCTTGCGACAGGGGAAAGCACAGATACGCAGTATTTT CASSTLATGESTDTQYF
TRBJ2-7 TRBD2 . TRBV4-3 TGCGCCAGCAGCCAAGATCCGATAGCGGGGTACGAGCAGTACTTC CASSQDPIAGYEQYF
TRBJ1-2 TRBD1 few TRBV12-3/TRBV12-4 TGTGCCAGCAGTTTAACGGGACAGGGCGACTATGGCTACACCTTC CASSLTGQGDYGYTF
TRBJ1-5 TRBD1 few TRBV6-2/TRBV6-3 TGTGCCAGCAGCACCCGCGACAGGGGGCGCGGGCAGCCCCAGCATTTT CASSTRDRGRGQPQHF
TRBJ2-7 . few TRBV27 TGTGCCAGCAGTGTGGGGGGCCAGTACGAGCAGTACTTC CASSVGGQYEQYF
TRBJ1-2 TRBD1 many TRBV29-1 TGCAGCGTTGAAAACAGGGGTATCGGCTATGGCTACACCTTC CSVENRGIGYGYTF
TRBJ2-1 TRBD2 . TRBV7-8 TGTGCCAGCAGCCATAGGACTAGTTTTGAGCAGTTCTTC CASSHRTSFEQFF
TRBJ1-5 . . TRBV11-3 TGTGCCAGCAGTTGTACAGGGACCAATCAGCCCCAGCATTTT CASSCTGTNQPQHF
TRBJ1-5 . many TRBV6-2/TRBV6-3 TGTGCCACCGATTCCCGAGGGGGGAACAATCAGCCCCAGCATTTT CATDSRGGNNQPQHF
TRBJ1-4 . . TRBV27 TGTGCCAGCAGTTTATTTGGGACCCACAATGAAAAACTGTTTTTT CASSLFGTHNEKLFF
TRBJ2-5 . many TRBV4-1 TGCGCCAGCAGCCAAGTTCCAGACCAAGAGACCCAGTACTTC CASSQVPDQETQYF
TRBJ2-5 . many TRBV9 TGTGCCAGCAGCCCCCTAGTTAGCTCACAAGAGACCCAGTACTTC CASSPLVSSQETQYF
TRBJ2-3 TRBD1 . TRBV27 TGTGCCAGCAGTATATTTCCGGGACAGGGGGAGTATTTT CASSIFPGQGEYF
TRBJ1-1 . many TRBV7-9 TGTGCCAGCACCTTAACCCTAGCCCAGAACACTGAAGCTTTCTTT CASTLTLAQNTEAFF
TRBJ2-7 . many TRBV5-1 TGCGCCAGCAGCTTTTACAGGGACTCCATCTACGAGCAGTACTTC CASSFYRDSIYEQYF
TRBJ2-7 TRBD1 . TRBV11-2 TGTGCCAGCAGCTCCGGGACAGGGAGTTTGATCGAGCAGTACTTC CASSSGTGSLIEQYF
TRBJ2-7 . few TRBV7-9 TGTGCCAGCAGCCCAGAGCCGAGCAACCGGGGCGAGCAGTACTTC CASSPEPSNRGEQYF
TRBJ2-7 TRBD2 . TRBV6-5 TGTGCCAGCAGTCCCGAACCTAGCGGGAGTTCCTACGAGCAGTACTTC CASSPEPSGSSYEQYF
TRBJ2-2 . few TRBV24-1 TGTGCCACCGGGGGACAGAACACCGGGGAGCTGTTTTTT CATGGQNTGELFF
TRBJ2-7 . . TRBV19 TGTGCCTTCTACCCCAGGGGCTACTACGAGCAGTACTTC CAFYPRGYYEQYF
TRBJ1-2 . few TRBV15 TGTGCCACCAGCAGGCAGGGTTTAAGGGGCTACACCTTC CATSRQGLRGYTF
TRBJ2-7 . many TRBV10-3 TGTGCCATCAGTGATGGGACATCGCTACCTTTGGAGTACTTC CAISDGTSLPLEYF
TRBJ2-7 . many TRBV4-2 TGTGCCAGCAGCCTCGAGAGGGAGGCCTACGAGCAGTACTTC CASSLEREAYEQYF
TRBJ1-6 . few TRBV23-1 TGCGCCAGCAGTCACCCGAGGGCAGGGAGGTACTCACCCCTCCACTTT CASSHPRAGRYSPLHF
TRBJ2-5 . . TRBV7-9 TGTGCCAGCAGCGCAGACAGGAGCCTAGAGACCCAGTACTTC CASSADRSLETQYF
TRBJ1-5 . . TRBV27 TGTGCCAGCAGTTTAACAGGCGGTGGGGGCAATCAGCCCCAGCATTTT CASSLTGGGGNQPQHF
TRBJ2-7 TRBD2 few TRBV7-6 TGTGCCAGCAGCTATGGGACTAGCATCAACGAGCAGTACTTC CASSYGTSINEQYF
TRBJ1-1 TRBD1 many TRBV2 TGTGCCAGCAGAGACCGGGACAGAACCTTCTTTGTCACTGAAGCTTTCTTT CASRDRDRTFFVTEAFF
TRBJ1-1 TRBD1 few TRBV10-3 TGTGCCATCAGTGATTTTGAACAGGGGGTTGGTGGTGAAGCTTTCTTT CAISDFEQGVGGEAFF
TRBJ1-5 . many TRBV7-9 TGTGCCAGCAGCTTCGTTACAGGGTATAGCAATCAGCCCCAGCATTTT CASSFVTGYSNQPQHF
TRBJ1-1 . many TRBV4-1 TGCGCCAGCAGCCAACTGGGGATTGAAGCTTTCTTT CASSQLGIEAFF
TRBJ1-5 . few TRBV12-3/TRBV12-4 TGTGCCAGCAGTCAAATCCCTAGTCAGCCCCAGCATTTT CASSQIPSQPQHF
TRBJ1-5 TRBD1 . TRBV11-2 TGTGCCAGCAAGAGGACAGGGGTCAATCAGCCCCAGCATTTT CASKRTGVNQPQHF
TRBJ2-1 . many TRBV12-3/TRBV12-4 TGTGCCAGCAGTTTACGGGACAAGCCCCCCAATGAGCAGTTCTTC CASSLRDKPPNEQFF
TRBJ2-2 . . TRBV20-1 TGCAGTGCTAGAGATGAGAAAGAGGGGGAGCTGTTTTTT CSARDEKEGELFF
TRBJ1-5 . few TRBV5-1 TGCGCCAGCAGCTGGGACGGGCAGCGGAATCAGCCCCAGCATTTT CASSWDGQRNQPQHF
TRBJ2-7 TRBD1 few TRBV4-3 TGCGCCAGCAGCCAAGATGTGGGACAGGGCACCTACGAGCAGTACTTC CASSQDVGQGTYEQYF
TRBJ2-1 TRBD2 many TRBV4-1 TGCGCCAGCAGCCAGAGCGGGGATGAGCAGTTCTTC CASSQSGDEQFF
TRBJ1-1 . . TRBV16 TGTGCCAGCAGTGGAGGGAATGAAGCTTTCTTT CASSGGNEAFF
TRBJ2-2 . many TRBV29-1 TGCAGCGTTGAGTACGGAAACACCGGGGAGCTGTTTTTT CSVEYGNTGELFF
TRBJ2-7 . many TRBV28 TGTGCCAGCAGTCTGACGCGGTTAGGCTCCTACGAGCAGTACTTC CASSLTRLGSYEQYF
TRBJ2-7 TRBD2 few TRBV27 TGTGCCAGCAGTCCGGGACTAACCGCCTACGAGCAGTACTTC CASSPGLTAYEQYF
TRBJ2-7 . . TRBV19 TGTGCCAGTAGTTGGGCAGATTCCTACGAGCAGTACTTC CASSWADSYEQYF
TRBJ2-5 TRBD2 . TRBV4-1 TGCGCCAGCAGCCAAAGCCACTCACTAGCGGGGGCCAGGGAGACCCAGTACTTC CASSQSHSLAGARETQYF
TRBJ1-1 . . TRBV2 TGTGCCAGCAGTGCCTTCAAGGGACGTGAGATGGAAGCTCTCTTT CASSAFKGREMEALF
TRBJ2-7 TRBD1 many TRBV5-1 TGCGCCAGCAGCAGTGGACAGGGCATCTCCTACGAGCAGTACTTC CASSSGQGISYEQYF
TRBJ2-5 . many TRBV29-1 TGCAGCGTTGATTCCGAGACCCAGTACTTC CSVDSETQYF
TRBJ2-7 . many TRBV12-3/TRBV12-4 TGTGCCAGCAGTTTAGGAAGTACCTACGAGCAGTACTTC CASSLGSTYEQYF
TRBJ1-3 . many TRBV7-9 TGTGCCAGCAGCAGCGGGACTTCTGGAAACACCATATATTTT CASSSGTSGNTIYF
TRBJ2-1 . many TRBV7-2 TGTGCCAGCAGCCCCATTGGCAGGGCCAATGAGCAGTTCTTC CASSPIGRANEQFF
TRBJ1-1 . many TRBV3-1 TGTGCCAGCAGCCAAGGGACAGTCGATGAAGCTTTCTTT CASSQGTVDEAFF
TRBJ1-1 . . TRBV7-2 TGTGCCAGCAGCTTAGGGGGCAACGCTGAAGCTTTCTTT CASSLGGNAEAFF
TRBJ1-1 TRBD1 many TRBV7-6 TGTGCCAGCAGCCCGGGGACAGTCAACACTGAAGCTTTCTTT CASSPGTVNTEAFF
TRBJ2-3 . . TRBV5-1 TGCGCCAGCAGCTTGAGAACCGGGACAACGCTCCTATGGGATACGCAGTATTTT CASSLRTGTTLLWDTQYF
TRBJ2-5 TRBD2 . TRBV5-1 TGCGCCAGCAGCTTGGGCAGCGGGAGTGTCGGAGAGACCCAGTACTTC CASSLGSGSVGETQYF
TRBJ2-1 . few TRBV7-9 TGTGCCAGCAGCTCACAGGACCCTAATGAGCAGTTCTTC CASSSQDPNEQFF
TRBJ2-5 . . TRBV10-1 TGCGCCAGCAACCTCCAAGAGACCCAGTGCTTC CASNLQETQCF
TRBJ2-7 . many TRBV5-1 TGCGCCAGCAGCTCCGGGACCCTCTACGAGCAGTACTTC CASSSGTLYEQYF